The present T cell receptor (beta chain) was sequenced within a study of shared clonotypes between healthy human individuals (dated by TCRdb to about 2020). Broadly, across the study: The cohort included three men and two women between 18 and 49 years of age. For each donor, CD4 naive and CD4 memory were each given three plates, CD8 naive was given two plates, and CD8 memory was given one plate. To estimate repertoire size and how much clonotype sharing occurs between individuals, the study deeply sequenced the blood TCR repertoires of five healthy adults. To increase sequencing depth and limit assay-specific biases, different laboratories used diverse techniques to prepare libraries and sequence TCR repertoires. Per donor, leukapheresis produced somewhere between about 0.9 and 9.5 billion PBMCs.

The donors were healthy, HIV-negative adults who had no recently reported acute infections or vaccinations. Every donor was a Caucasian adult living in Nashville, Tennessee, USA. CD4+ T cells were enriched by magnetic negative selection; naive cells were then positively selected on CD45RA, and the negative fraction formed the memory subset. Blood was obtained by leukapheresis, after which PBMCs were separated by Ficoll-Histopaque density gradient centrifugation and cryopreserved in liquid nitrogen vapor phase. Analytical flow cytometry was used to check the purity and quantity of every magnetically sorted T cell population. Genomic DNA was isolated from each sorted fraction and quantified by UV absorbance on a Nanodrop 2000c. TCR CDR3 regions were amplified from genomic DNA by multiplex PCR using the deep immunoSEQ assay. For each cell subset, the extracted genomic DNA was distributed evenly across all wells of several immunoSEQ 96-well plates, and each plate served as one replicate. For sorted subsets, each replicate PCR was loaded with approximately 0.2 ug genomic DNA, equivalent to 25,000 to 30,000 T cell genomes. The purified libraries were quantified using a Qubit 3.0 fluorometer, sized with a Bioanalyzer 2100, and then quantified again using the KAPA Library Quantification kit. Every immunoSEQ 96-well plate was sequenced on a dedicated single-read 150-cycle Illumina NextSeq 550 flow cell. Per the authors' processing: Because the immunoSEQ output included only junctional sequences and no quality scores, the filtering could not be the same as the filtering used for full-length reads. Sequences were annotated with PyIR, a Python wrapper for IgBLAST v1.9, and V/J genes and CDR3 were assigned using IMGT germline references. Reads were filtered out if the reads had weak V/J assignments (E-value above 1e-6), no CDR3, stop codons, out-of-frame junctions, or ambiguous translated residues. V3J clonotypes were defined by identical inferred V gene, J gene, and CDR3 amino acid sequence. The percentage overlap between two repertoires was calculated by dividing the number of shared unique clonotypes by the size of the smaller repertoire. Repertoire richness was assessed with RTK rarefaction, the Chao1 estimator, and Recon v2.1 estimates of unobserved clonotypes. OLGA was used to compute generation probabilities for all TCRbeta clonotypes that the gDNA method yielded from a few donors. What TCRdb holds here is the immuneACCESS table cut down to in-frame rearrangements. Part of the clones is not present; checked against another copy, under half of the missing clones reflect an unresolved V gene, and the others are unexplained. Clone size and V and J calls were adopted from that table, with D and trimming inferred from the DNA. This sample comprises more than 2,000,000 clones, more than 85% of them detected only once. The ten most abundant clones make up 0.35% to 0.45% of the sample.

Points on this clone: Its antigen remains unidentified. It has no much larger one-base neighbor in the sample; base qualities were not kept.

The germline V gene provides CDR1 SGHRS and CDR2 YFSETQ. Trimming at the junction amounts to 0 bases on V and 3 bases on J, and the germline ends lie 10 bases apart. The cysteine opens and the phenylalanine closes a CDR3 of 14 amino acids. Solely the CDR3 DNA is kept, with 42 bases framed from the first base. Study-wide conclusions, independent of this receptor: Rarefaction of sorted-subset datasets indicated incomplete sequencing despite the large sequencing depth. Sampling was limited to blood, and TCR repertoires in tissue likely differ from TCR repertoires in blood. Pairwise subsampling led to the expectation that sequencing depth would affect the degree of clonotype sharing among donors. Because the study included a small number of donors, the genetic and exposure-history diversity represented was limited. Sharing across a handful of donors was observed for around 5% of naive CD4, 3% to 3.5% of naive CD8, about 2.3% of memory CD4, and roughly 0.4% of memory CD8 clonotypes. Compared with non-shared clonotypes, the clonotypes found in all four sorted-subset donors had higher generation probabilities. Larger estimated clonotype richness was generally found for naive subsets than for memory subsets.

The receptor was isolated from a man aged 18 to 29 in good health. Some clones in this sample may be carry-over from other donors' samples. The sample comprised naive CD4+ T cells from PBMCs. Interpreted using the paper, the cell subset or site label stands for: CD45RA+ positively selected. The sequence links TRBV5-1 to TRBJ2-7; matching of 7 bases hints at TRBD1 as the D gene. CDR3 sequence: CASSLGRGVYEQYF. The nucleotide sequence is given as TGCGCCAGCAGCTTGGGCAGGGGGGTCTACGAGCAGTACTTC. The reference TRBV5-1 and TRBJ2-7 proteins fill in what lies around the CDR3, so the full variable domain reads KAGVTQTPRYLIKTRGQQVTLSCSPISGHRSVSWYQQTPGQGLQFLFEYFSETQRNKGNFPGRFSGRQFSNSRSEMNVSTLELGDSALYLCASSLGRGVYEQYFGPGTRLTVT.